This entry lists 15 T cell receptor beta chains sequenced from one sample in a study of blood T cell repertoires in COVID-19. Clones were sequenced by immunoSEQ multiplex PCR, and TCRdb holds only the in-frame ones, with some missing. Of about 110,000 clones in the sample, about 78% were seen once. What was sequenced was peripheral blood. All receptors come from a human donor in a cohort sampled during active or convalescent COVID-19.

This chain links TRBV28 with TRBJ2-5, with D possibly matching TRBD1 (6 bases). The V gene's germline CDR1 is MDHEN and CDR2 SYDVKM. The V end was cut by 5 bases, the J end by 5 bases, with 15 bases between. This CDR3 is 14 amino acids long. CDR3 sequence (DNA): TGTGCCAGCAGTGCTTACAGGGTCCAGGAGACCCAGTACTTC. It codes for CASSAYRVQETQYF.

The chain couples TRBV6-4 to TRBJ2-2, with D possibly being TRBD1 (6 bases). Germline values: CDR1 MRHNA, CDR2 SNTAGT. Trimming cost V 3 bases and J 1 base, with 12 bases left between them. The CDR3 is made up of 16 amino acids. The CDR3 DNA is TGTGCCAGCAGTGAAAGGCAGGGACAGAACACCGGGGAGCTGTTTTTT. It encodes CASSERQGQNTGELFF.

This chain uses TRBV23-1 with TRBJ2-2; D not resolved. TRBV23-1 is an ORF; its function is uncertain. The V gene lost 4 bases and the J gene lost 4 bases, with 7 bases spanning the gap. There are 13 residues in the CDR3. Written as DNA, the CDR3 is TGCGCCAGCAGTCCCGACTCCACCGGGGAGCTGTTTTTT. It specifies CASSPDSTGELFF.

With respect to this clone: The same CDR3 arises from other DNA sequences in this sample as well. The J gene is TRBJ2-7, the V gene TRBV12-3 or TRBV12-4, with 7 bases that match TRBD1. The CDR3 sequence is 13 residues long. V gave up 6 bases and J gave up 1 base; unmatched junction bases: 3. The CDR3 sequence is CASSRTGSYEQYF. The CDR3 DNA sequence: TGTGCCAGCAGCCGGACAGGTTCCTACGAGCAGTACTTC.

The chain has TRBV2 and TRBJ2-3, with TRBD2 identical over 10 bases. The germline V gene has CDR1 SNHLY and CDR2 FYNNEI. Trimming removed 5 bases from V and 0 bases from J; junction bases left unmatched: 8. The CDR3 totals 17 residues. CDR3 in amino acids: CASSPPRTSGSTDTQYF. CDR3 DNA sequence: TGTGCCAGCAGTCCCCCACGGACTAGCGGAAGCACAGATACGCAGTATTTT.

The chain carries TRBV19 and TRBJ1-1; 7 positions agree with TRBD1. There are 16 residues in the CDR3. Germline V lookup: CDR1 LNHDA, CDR2 SQIVND (reference sequence). Trimming cost V 5 bases and J 1 base; bases outside gene matches: 10. The CDR3 reads CASSVGLDRPNTEAFF. CDR3 nucleotide sequence: TGTGCCAGTAGTGTTGGGTTGGACAGGCCGAACACTGAAGCTTTCTTT.

This clone appeared a single time. This CDR3 reads CASSLDRYSSWPQHF. The CDR3 nucleotides read TGTGCCAGCAGCTTAGATAGGTACAGCTCGTGGCCCCAGCATTTT. The chain carries TRBV7-2 and TRBJ1-5, with D uncertain. Trimming shortened V by 1 base and J by 9 bases, and 16 bases separated the two germline ends. Germline values: CDR1 SGHTA, CDR2 FQGNSA. The CDR3 runs to 15 residues.

The chain employs TRBV2 and TRBJ1-2; 7 nucleotides match TRBD1. Germline-derived CDR1 and CDR2 are SNHLY and FYNNEI. The V gene end was trimmed by 7 bases and the J gene end by 1 base; junction bases not matched to a gene: 9. The CDR3 totals 15 residues. The CDR3 region has the DNA TGTGCCAGCAAGGGGGCAGGGACTTATAACTATGGCTACACCTTC. Its protein product is CASKGAGTYNYGYTF.

The V and J genes are TRBV18 and TRBJ1-5; 9 nucleotides agree with TRBD1. V lost 2 bases and J lost 12; bases outside the gene matches: 8. The CDR3 has 14 amino acids. CDR1 and CDR2 (germline): KGHSH, LQKENI. The CDR3 DNA sequence: TGTGCCAGCTCACCATCGACAGGGGGTACAAGCCAGCATTTT. This sequence encodes CASSPSTGGTSQHF.

V usage is TRBV7-2 and J usage is TRBJ2-1; D gene uncertain. V lost 5 bases and J 9 bases, leaving 17 bases between the germline ends. Germline CDR1 and CDR2: SGHTA and FQGNSA. The CDR3 totals 14 residues. CDR3 sequence (DNA): TGTGCCAGCAGCCCCAAGCGCATAGCCGGTGAGCAGTTCTTC. It codes for CASSPKRIAGEQFF.

This chain links TRBV6-5 with TRBJ2-7; the match to TRBD2 covers 9 bases. Germline V CDR1 and CDR2: MNHEY, SVGAGI. V dropped 5 bases and J dropped 5; count of bases not matched to a gene: 7. The CDR3 has 14 residues. The CDR3 protein is CASSQGLAENEQYF. In DNA form, the CDR3 reads TGTGCCAGCAGTCAGGGACTAGCTGAGAACGAGCAGTACTTC.

V usage is TRBV7-2 and J usage is TRBJ1-2; 11 positions match TRBD1. The ends lost 5 bases at V and 4 bases at J; junction bases unmatched: 6. This CDR3 spans 15 amino acids. Looked up from germline, CDR1 is SGHTA and CDR2 is FQGNSA. CDR3 nucleotides: TGTGCCAGCAGCCCCGCGGGACAGGGGGTCTATGGCTACACCTTC. Protein: CASSPAGQGVYGYTF.

V and J are TRBV18 and TRBJ1-2; unclear D gene. This CDR3 has 13 residues. The V gene's germline CDR1 is KGHSH and CDR2 LQKENI. Trimming removed 5 bases at V and 1 base at J, with 8 bases between. The CDR3 sequence is CASSADNNYGYTF. CDR3 DNA sequence: TGTGCCAGCTCAGCGGATAATAACTATGGCTACACCTTC.

The chain uses TRBV6-2 or TRBV6-3 and TRBJ2-1, with 11 positions matching TRBD1. Trimming cost V 2 bases and J 8 bases; bases outside gene matches: 5. The CDR3 totals 15 residues. The germline CDR1 and CDR2 sequences are MNHEY and SVGEGT. The CDR3 DNA reads as TGTGCCAGCAGTTACCGGGACAGGGGGGCCTATGAGCAGTTCTTC. Translation: CASSYRDRGAYEQFF.

The J gene is TRBJ2-7, the V gene TRBV6-5, with TRBD2 matching over 11 bases. This CDR3 is 13 amino acids long. Unmatched junction bases numbered 4, after V lost 6 bases and J lost 6 bases. Germline CDR1 is MNHEY and CDR2 is SVGAGI. The chain's CDR3 is CASRRTSGREQYF. CDR3 nucleotides: TGTGCCAGCAGAAGGACTAGCGGGCGCGAGCAGTACTTC.